Included here is one TCR beta chain sequence, with context. Its antigen is as yet unknown. Repertoires were generated with immunoSEQ multiplex PCR, while TCRdb's copy carries only in-frame clones and drops some. The sample gives around 100,000 clones, 80% to 90% of which show up once; around 5.9% is in the top ten. The source of the sample is a study of OX40 agonist ivuxolimab in advanced cancers. Study-wide results and caveats: Among the least clonally expanded were partial responders at 0.1-3.0 mg/kg.

This CDR3 has 15 residues. V shed 6 bases and J shed 0 bases, with 14 bases lying between them. Per germline, CDR1 KGHSH and CDR2 LQKENI. This clonotype was sampled from an adult with an advanced solid tumor such as melanoma, head and neck, liver or kidney cancer. The material sequenced was CD4+ or CD8+ T cells sorted from blood, taken in a trial of the OX40 agonist ivuxolimab. The rearrangement joins TRBV18 to TRBJ1-1, with unresolved D. The CDR3, as DNA: TGTGCCAGCTCGCCTAAAGAACGGCTGAACACTGAAGCTTTCTTT. The encoded protein is CASSPKERLNTEAFF.